The present T cell receptor beta chain was sequenced within a study of T cell responses to AZD1222 COVID-19 vaccine. As for this clone: Its antigen is unknown.

Overall study findings and caveats: Epitopes outside B.1.351 and B.1.1.7 mutated regions reportedly drew nearly half of spike TCRs.

With 1 base removed from V and 0 bases from J, the gap between germline ends came to 18 bases. CDR1 and CDR2 from the germline V gene are LGHNA and YNFKEQ. This CDR3 is built from 19 residues. Here immunoSEQ multiplex PCR was the method, and the copy in TCRdb shows in-frame clones only, minus some. Seen here are around 99,000 clones, 89% observed once, and the top ten hold roughly 6.5%. Sample: peripheral blood, taken on day 0 of AZD1222 vaccination. The sequence came from an adult in good health. V usage is TRBV4-2 and J usage is TRBJ2-2; D perhaps matches TRBD1 (6 bases). CDR3 protein: CASSQAPRTATTNTGELFF. The CDR3 DNA sequence: TGTGCCAGCAGCCAAGCCCCCCGGACAGCCACTACGAACACCGGGGAGCTGTTTTTT.